The 9 T cell receptor beta chains given below trace back to one sample, sequenced in a study of spatial heterogeneity in lung cancer. These receptors' antigens are unknown. Time point defined: sample taken at primary tumor resection. TCRdb reprocessed the 5' RACE reads with MiXCR, giving one entry per CDR3 protein. Here the sample spans 9,500 to 11,000 distinct CDR3 sequences, around 12% being singletons. Study-wide findings and caveats: Within tumors, counts of expanded alpha and beta TCRs tracked tumor mutation counts.

The sequences come from lung tumor tissue, collected at surgery. Receptors were obtained from a male donor with early-stage non-small cell lung cancer.

This clonotype occurred many times. This beta chain is a stray sequence in a library constructed for alpha chains; its clone size is not meaningful. The chain couples TRBV7-2 to TRBJ2-5; D possibly uses TRBD1 or TRBD2 (5 bases each). The CDR3 totals 15 residues. Germline lookup yields CDR1 SGHTA and CDR2 FQGNSA. Trimming pared 5 bases from V and 1 base from J, leaving 14 bases between. The CDR3, as DNA: TGTGCCAGCAGCCCCCGGGGCGGACGCCAAGAGACCCAGTACTTC. Amino acids: CASSPRGGRQETQYF.

This clonotype occurred many times. This beta chain was picked up by a library intended for alpha chains and is off target, so its count carries little meaning. The chain employs TRBV3-1 and TRBJ2-1; D gene unclear. Trimming removed 8 bases at V and 3 bases at J, with 20 bases between. CDR3 size: 16 residues. Germline V gives CDR1 LGHDT, CDR2 YNNKEL (reference sequence). CDR3 amino acids: CASANILANRYNEQFF. The DNA of the CDR3 is TGTGCCAGCGCAAATATTCTGGCGAATCGCTACAATGAGCAGTTCTTC.

This clonotype was detected ten times or more. A library prepared for alpha chains yielded this beta chain as an off-target read; its size is of little meaning. This chain links TRBV6-6 with TRBJ2-2; no reliable D call. CDR3 size: 15 residues. Germline-derived CDR1 and CDR2 are MNHNY and SVGAGI (reference sequence). The ends were cut back, 5 bases at V and 2 bases at J, with 12 bases in the middle. CDR3 loop: CASSRGPANTGELFF. CDR3 DNA: TGTGCCAGCAGTCGAGGTCCAGCCAACACCGGGGAGCTGTTTTTT.

This clonotype came up many times. For a library built for alpha chains, this beta chain is a stray read; little rests on its size. V usage is TRBV6-2 or TRBV6-3 and J usage is TRBJ1-2, with TRBD1 as a possible D gene (5 bases). This CDR3 is built from 14 residues. The germline gives CDR1 MNHEY, CDR2 SVGEGT. V was shortened by 6 bases and J by 5 bases, with 16 bases between the two germline ends. The CDR3 bases are TGTGCCAGCAGCGTAACGGGGCAGGGATATGGCTACACCTTC. This translates into CASSVTGQGYGYTF.

This clonotype was seen at least ten times. Within a library made for alpha chains, this beta chain is off target, and its count is uninformative. CDR3 region: CASSPGEGSPLHF. CDR3 sequence (DNA): TGTGCCAGCAGCCCAGGGGAAGGGTCACCCCTCCACTTT. The rearrangement uses TRBV7-9 and TRBJ1-6; a possible D gene is TRBD1 (6 bases). Germline V gives CDR1 SEHNR, CDR2 FQNEAQ (reference sequence). V was shortened by 5 bases and J by 10 bases, with 12 bases between the two germline ends. The CDR3 has 13 residues.

The sample holds many counts of this clonotype. This beta chain is off target for a library built for alpha chains, so its abundance means little. This chain uses TRBV2 with TRBJ2-3, with 9 bases aligning to TRBD2. The CDR3 loop spans 16 amino acids. With V trimmed by 2 bases and J by 5 bases, 8 bases remained unmatched. Germline loops: CDR1 SNHLY, CDR2 FYNNEI. CDR3 sequence (DNA): TGTGCCAGCAGTGAAAGGGTAGCGGGGGCTCGAGATACGCAGTATTTT. Residues: CASSERVAGARDTQYF.

Concerning this clonotype: This beta chain is an off-target read within a library intended for alpha chains, so its frequency means little. This chain joins TRBV20-1 and TRBJ2-2, with 7 bases fitting TRBD1. The CDR3 covers 15 residues. V gave up 5 bases and J gave up 3 bases; unmatched junction bases: 9. Looked up from germline, CDR1 is DFQATT and CDR2 is SNEGSKA (reference sequence). The CDR3 nucleotides read TGCAGTGCTCCGTCGACAGGGAGTCACACCGGGGAGCTGTTTTTT. This gives the protein CSAPSTGSHTGELFF.

This clonotype was found many times. A library prepared for alpha chains yielded this beta chain as an off-target read; its size is of little meaning. The chain couples TRBV29-1 to TRBJ2-1; D possibly uses TRBD1 or TRBD2 (5 bases each). V dropped 7 bases and J dropped 0 bases, with 16 bases sitting between them. Germline values: CDR1 SQVTM, CDR2 ANQGSEA. This CDR3 spans 15 amino acids. This CDR3 is CSGDGAGSSYNEQFF. The CDR3 DNA reads as TGCAGCGGGGACGGAGCTGGGAGCTCCTACAATGAGCAGTTCTTC.

Details on this clonotype: The size of this beta chain means little, since it is a stray read in a library made for alpha chains. The chain recombines TRBV6-2 or TRBV6-3 with TRBJ1-1; D unclear. Germline CDR1 reads MNHEY; CDR2 reads SVGEGT. V lost 0 bases to trimming and J lost 4 bases, with 9 bases between them. This CDR3 has 14 residues. Here the CDR3 DNA reads TGTGCCAGCAGTTACTCGTTCAGTAGCACTGAAGCTTTCTTT. Translated, it gives CASSYSFSSTEAFF.